These 4 T cell receptor beta chains share one sample of origin, sequenced in a study of CD8 T cells in Susac syndrome. Random hexamers were used to reverse transcribe the RNA input (about 0.5 to 1 ug). TCRdb processed the immunoSEQ multiplex PCR reads anew with MiXCR; each CDR3 protein has one entry. The sample carries around 300,000 distinct CDR3 sequences, about 88% recorded once. Sequencing was done on a sample of CD8+ T cells from PBMCs. These receptor sequences come from a human donor with multiple sclerosis.

The chain employs TRBV6-2 or TRBV6-3 and TRBJ2-2, with 13 positions matching TRBD2. The CDR3 sequence is 17 residues long. Germline V gene sequence: CDR1 MNHEY, CDR2 SVGEGT. With V trimmed by 4 bases and J by 3 bases, 5 bases remained unmatched. CDR3 DNA sequence: TGTGCCAGCAGTTCCCCTGGACTAGCGGGAGACACCGGGGAGCTGTTTTTT. As protein: CASSSPGLAGDTGELFF.

This chain connects TRBV7-9 to TRBJ2-1, with D perhaps being TRBD1 or TRBD2 (6 bases each). This CDR3 has 13 residues. CDR1 and CDR2 (germline): SEHNR, FQNEAQ (reference sequence). With 8 bases removed from V and 8 bases from J, the gap between germline ends came to 16 bases. The CDR3 here is CASFTGGLDEQFF. CDR3 nucleotide sequence: TGTGCCAGCTTTACTGGGGGGCTCGATGAGCAGTTCTTC. Together with reference TRBV7-9 and TRBJ2-1, the CDR3 gives the full variable domain: DTGVSQNPRHKITKRGQNVTFRCDPISEHNRLYWYRQTLGQGPEFLTYFQNEAQLEKSRLLSDRFSAERPKGSFSTLEIQRTEQGDSAMYLCASFTGGLDEQFFGPGTRLTVL.

The chain has TRBV6-5 and TRBJ1-6, with TRBD1 identical over 7 bases. Germline V gene lookup returns CDR1 MNHEY and CDR2 SVGAGI. The CDR3 sequence is 14 residues long. The J segment lost 12 bases and the V segment lost 2 bases, leaving 7 bases of the junction unmatched. CDR3 DNA sequence: TGTGCCAGCAGTTACATGGGACAGATGGAACCCCTCCACTTT. Translated, it gives CASSYMGQMEPLHF.

The V gene is TRBV6-4, the J gene TRBJ1-2; D is unresolved. Germline V gives CDR1 MRHNA, CDR2 SNTAGT. Between the trimmed V and J ends, which lost 2 bases and 8 bases, there was a span of 12 bases. The CDR3 has 13 residues. This CDR3 is CASSDGEAMGYTF. The CDR3 DNA is TGTGCCAGCAGTGACGGGGAGGCAATGGGCTACACCTTC.